This TCR beta chain was recorded in a study of T-cell reconstitution after alpha-beta-depleted transplantation in children. General study points: Several hundred expanded graft clones reportedly were the source of alpha-beta T cells about two months after transplant.

Molecular barcoding with unique molecular identifiers was used for the TCRbeta library. TCRdb re-analysed the PCR reads in MiXCR, keeping a single row per CDR3 protein. This sample has 450,000 to 700,000 distinct CDR3 sequences; roughly 27% occur once, and the top ten carry 30% to 45%. On this clonotype itself: Its antigen is not identified.

V lost 3 bases and J 6 bases, leaving 21 bases between the germline ends. CDR1 and CDR2 from the germline V gene are DFQATT and SNEGSKA (reference sequence). CDR3 length equals 16 residues. The starting material was PBMCs, obtained before TCRalphabeta/CD19-depleted stem cell transplant. The TCR sequence derives from a boy in the first two years of life with Wiskott-Aldrich syndrome, due to receive a stem cell transplant. The V and J genes are TRBV20-1 and TRBJ2-1; D is perhaps TRBD1 (5 bases). The CDR3 loop is CSASVRSGIGVNEQFF. CDR3 in DNA: TGCAGTGCTAGTGTCCGCTCGGGTATAGGGGTCAATGAGCAGTTCTTC.